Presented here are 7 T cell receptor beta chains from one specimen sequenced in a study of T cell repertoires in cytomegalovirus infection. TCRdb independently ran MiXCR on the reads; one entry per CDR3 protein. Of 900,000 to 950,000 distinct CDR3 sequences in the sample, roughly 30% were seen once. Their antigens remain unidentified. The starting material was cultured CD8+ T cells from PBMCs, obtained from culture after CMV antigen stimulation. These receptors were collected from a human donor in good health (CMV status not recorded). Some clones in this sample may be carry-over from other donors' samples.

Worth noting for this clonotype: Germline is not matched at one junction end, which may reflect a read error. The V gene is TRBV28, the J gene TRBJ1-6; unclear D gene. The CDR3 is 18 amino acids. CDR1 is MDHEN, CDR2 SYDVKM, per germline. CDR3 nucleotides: TGTGTCAGCAGCAGCCACGGCCCGGACGGCGGACCCGTTTCACCCCTCCACTTT. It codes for CVSSSHGPDGGPVSPLHF.

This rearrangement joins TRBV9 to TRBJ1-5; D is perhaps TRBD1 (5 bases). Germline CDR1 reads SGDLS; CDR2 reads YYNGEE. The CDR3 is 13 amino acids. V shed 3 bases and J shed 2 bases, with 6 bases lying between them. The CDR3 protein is CASSEQGNQPQHF. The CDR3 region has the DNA TGTGCCAGCAGCGAACAGGGCAATCAGCCCCAGCATTTT.

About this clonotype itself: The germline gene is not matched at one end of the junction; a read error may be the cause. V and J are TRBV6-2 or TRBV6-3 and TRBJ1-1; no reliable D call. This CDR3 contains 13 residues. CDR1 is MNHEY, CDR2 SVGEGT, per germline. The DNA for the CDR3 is TGTACCAGCAGTGTAGAAGGGTACACTGAAGCTTTCTTT. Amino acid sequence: CTSSVEGYTEAFF.

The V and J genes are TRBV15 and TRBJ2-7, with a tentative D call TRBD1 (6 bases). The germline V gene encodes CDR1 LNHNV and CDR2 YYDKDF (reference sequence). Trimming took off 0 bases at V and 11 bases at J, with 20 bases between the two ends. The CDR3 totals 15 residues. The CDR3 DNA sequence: TGTGCCACCAGCAGAGATATACCAGGGGAGAGCATAGAGTACTTC. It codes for CATSRDIPGESIEYF.

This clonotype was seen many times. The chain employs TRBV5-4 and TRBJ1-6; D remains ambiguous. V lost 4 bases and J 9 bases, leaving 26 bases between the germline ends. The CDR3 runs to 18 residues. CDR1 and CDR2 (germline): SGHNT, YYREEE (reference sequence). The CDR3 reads CASSPQLAGKERISPLHF. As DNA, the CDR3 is TGTGCCAGCAGCCCCCAGCTCGCCGGGAAAGAAAGGATTTCACCCCTCCACTTT. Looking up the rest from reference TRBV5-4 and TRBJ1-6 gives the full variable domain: ETGVTQSPTHLIKTRGQQVTLRCSSQSGHNTVSWYQQALGQGPQFIFQYYREEENGRGNFPPRFSGLQFPNYSSELNVNALELDDSALYLCASSPQLAGKERISPLHFGNGTRLTVT.

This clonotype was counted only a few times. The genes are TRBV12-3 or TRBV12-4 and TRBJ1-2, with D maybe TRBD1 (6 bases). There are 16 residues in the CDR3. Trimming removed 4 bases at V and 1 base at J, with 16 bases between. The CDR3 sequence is CASSSSRAGVNYGYTF. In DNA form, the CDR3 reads TGTGCCAGCAGTTCCTCCCGGGCAGGGGTTAACTATGGCTACACCTTC.

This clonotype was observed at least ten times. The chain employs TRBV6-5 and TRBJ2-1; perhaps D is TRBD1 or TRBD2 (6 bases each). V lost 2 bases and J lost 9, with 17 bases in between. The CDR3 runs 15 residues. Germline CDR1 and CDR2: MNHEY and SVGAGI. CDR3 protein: CASSYGTPGAAEQFF. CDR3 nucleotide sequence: TGTGCCAGCAGTTACGGCACCCCGGGGGCGGCTGAGCAGTTCTTC.